This TCR beta chain derives from a study of blood T cells in healthy people across ages. Each of the donors had around 9 milliliters of peripheral blood drawn into EDTA-treated Vacutainer tubes. A J-beta primer mix and a sample-barcoded 5' primer were used in a second PCR of about 6 to 12 cycles. In TCRdb, the 5' RACE reads were re-called with MiXCR into one record per CDR3 protein. The sample yields around 1.1 million distinct CDR3 sequences, roughly two fifths seen once. This clonotype was recorded a few times. Trimming took off 2 bases at V and 4 bases at J, with 15 bases between the two ends. The CDR3 is 16 amino acids. CDR1 is MNHEY, CDR2 SVGAGI, per germline.

The receptor was isolated from a young man in good health. The chain combines TRBV6-5 with TRBJ2-1; maybe TRBD1 (6 bases). The sample consisted of blood. The CDR3 reads CASSYARGGSYNEQFF. The CDR3 DNA is TGTGCCAGCAGTTACGCCAGGGGTGGTTCGTACAATGAGCAGTTCTTC.